This T cell receptor (beta chain) was sequenced for a study of graft-versus-host responses after intestinal transplantation listed by TCRdb under 2021. Looking at the study overall: The transplants that recipients got were multivisceral, liver-intestinal, or isolated intestinal. Bulk TCR-beta CDR3 sequencing was used to track graft-versus-host and host-versus-graft alloreactive T cell clones in the graft, circulation and bone marrow after intestinal transplantation. Donor T cell macrochimerism was defined as a peak of at least 4% donor T cells among recipient peripheral blood mononuclear cells. Samples from three later patients were sequenced in-house on an Illumina MiSeq with MiXCR processing rather than by the commercial service. The cohort enrolled 20 to 25 intestinal transplant recipients, one of whom was a retransplant, and a few patients without pretransplant specimens were excluded. Every recipient was given anti-thymocyte globulin induction, then maintenance tacrolimus and steroids for approximately 3 years. Alloreactive clones were identified by sequencing pre-transplant mixed lymphocyte reaction products and comparing these products with unstimulated pre-transplant donor and recipient T cells. Beyond this particular receptor, the publication reports: The conclusions were limited by the relatively low number and heterogeneity of the intestinal transplant patients. GvH clones were detected in recipient bone marrow, and some of these GvH clones were observed earlier in ileal mucosa or blood, consistent with an intestinal mucosal origin. Patients with donor T cell macrochimerism had high GvH to HvG T cell clonal ratios in their allografts. Early after transplant, peak levels of circulating GvH clones were associated with declines in HvG clones.

The library was produced with the immunoSEQ multiplex PCR assay. For most patients, genomic DNA was isolated using the Qiagen DNeasy Blood and Tissue Kit and was shipped frozen to Adaptive Biotechnologies for TCR sequencing. For most patients, high-throughput TCR-beta CDR3 sequencing of genomic DNA was performed by Adaptive Biotechnologies. The paper's data handling went like this. Adaptive's ImmunoSEQ software supplied the TCR sequencing data for about 18 patients, while MiXCR and VDJtools were used to process three other patients. CD4 versus CD8 sorting errors were corrected by removing sequences found in both subsets at a frequency ratio below 5:1. CDR3 nucleotide sequences shared by donor and recipient were removed because the origin of these sequences could not be assigned. At least 2-fold expansion over unstimulated cells and a minimum CFSE-low frequency of 0.002% (template counts) or 0.001% (read counts) were required for clones to be classified as alloreactive. Clones detected in sequenced pre-transplant spleen, lymph node, or MLR CFSE-low populations of the donor or recipient were defined as mappable. The cumulative frequency of alloreactive clones was calculated as a percentage of all sequences, weighted by copy number. The immuneACCESS repertoire file appears here via TCRdb, limited to in-frame rearrangements. These files lack a portion of the clones; in checked studies, under half of the deficit traces to unresolved V genes, and the cause of the others is not known. V and J calls plus clone size are reproduced from that table; the DNA served to infer D and trimming. For this sample there are more than 65,000 clones; 84% appear just once. The ten largest clones add up to around 0.37% of the sample.

Explained via the paper, the time point label denotes: cells obtained before transplantation from donor or recipient. CD3+CD4+ and CD3+CD8+ populations were FACS-sorted from unstimulated pre-transplant donor and recipient cells taken from spleen or lymph nodes. A remark on this clone: The clone's antigen remains unknown. The record has no base qualities; no much larger clone is one base away.

The CDR3 runs 14 amino acids, cysteine and phenylalanine included. Only the CDR3 portion is preserved as DNA: 42 bases, with reading frame beginning at the first base. Taken from the germline V gene (reference sequence), the CDR1 and CDR2 loops are SGHNT and YYREEE. At the junction V is shortened by 4 bases and J by 8 bases, with 16 bases in between. This material consisted of unstimulated CD4+ T cells sorted from spleen or lymph node cells, taken before transplant. This TCR was sampled from a human donor who was the organ donor for an intestinal transplant. This sequence uses TRBV5-4 and TRBJ2-1; matching of 5 bases hints at TRBD2 as the D gene. The sequenced DNA: TGTGCCAGCAGCCATCGTACTCGGCGGGATGAGCAGTTCTTC. This gives the protein CASSHRTRRDEQFF.